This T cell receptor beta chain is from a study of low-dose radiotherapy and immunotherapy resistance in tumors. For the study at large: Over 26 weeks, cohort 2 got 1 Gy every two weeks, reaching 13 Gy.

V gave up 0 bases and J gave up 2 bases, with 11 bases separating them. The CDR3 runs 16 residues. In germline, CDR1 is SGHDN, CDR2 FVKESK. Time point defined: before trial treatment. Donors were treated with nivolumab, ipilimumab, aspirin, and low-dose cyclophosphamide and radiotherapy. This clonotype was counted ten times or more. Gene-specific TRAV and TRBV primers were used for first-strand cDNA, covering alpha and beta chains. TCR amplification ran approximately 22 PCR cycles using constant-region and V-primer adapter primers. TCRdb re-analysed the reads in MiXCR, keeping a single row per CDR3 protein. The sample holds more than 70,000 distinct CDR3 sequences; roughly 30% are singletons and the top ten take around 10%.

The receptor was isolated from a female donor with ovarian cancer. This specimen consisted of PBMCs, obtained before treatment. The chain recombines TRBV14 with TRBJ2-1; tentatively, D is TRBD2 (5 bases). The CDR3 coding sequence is TGTGCCAGCAGCCAAGATTATAGCGTGGCCTACAATGAGCAGTTCTTC. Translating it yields CASSQDYSVAYNEQFF.